Included here is one TCR beta chain sequence, with context. Its antigen remains unknown. CDR1 and CDR2 from the germline V gene are SGHNT and YENEEA. This CDR3 has 16 residues. Trimming stripped 5 bases from V and 5 bases from J, with 21 bases between. This specimen belongs to a study of cytomegalovirus exposure and HLA in healthy donors. At the level of the study: Most genotyped donors, roughly 83% of more than 300, had Caucasian-associated genetic ancestry.

Study-level results: The number of N-insertions in an Asian-associated ancestry cluster was reportedly below the approximately 680-donor mean in a later analysis.

The PCR made use of 60 Vbeta and 13 Jbeta primers. The protocol was immunoSEQ multiplex PCR, while the TCRdb copy is restricted to in-frame clones and leaves out a portion. The sample holds 100,000 to 150,000 clones, around four fifths seen once. This chain links TRBV11-3 with TRBJ1-1; the D gene is possibly TRBD1 (5 bases). Sequencing used PBMCs. The TCR was taken from a man younger than 45 in good health and CMV-seropositive. The CDR3 coding sequence is TGTGCCAGCAGCCCCAACCGGGCAGGGTTTTATACTGAAGCTTTCTTT. Encoded protein: CASSPNRAGFYTEAFF. The whole variable domain, filled in from reference TRBV11-3 and TRBJ1-1, reads EAGVVQSPRYKIIEKKQPVAFWCNPISGHNTLYWYLQNLGQGPELLIRYENEEAVDDSQLPKDRFSAERLKGVDSTLKIQPAELGDSAVYLCASSPNRAGFYTEAFFGQGTRLTVV.